The entry below describes one T cell receptor beta chain. Its antigen specificity is not known. No base quality information exists; no much larger clone differs at one position. Patients with a history of autoimmune disease or receiving systemic immunosuppression were excluded from the trial. Peripheral blood for TCR sequencing was collected from all dose cohorts at baseline, on cycle 4 day 1, and on cycle 7 day 1. Samples came from an open-label, multicenter, first-in-human phase I dose-escalation trial of ivuxolimab. Adults with locally advanced or metastatic head and neck squamous cell, hepatocellular, melanoma or renal cell carcinoma were enrolled in the trial. Before TCR sequencing, CD4+ T cells and CD8+ T cells were sorted from peripheral blood as separate populations. These data belong to a study of OX40 agonist ivuxolimab in advanced cancers. In the study overall: Ivuxolimab, which targeted the costimulatory receptor OX40 (CD134), was an agonistic, fully human IgG2 monoclonal antibody. Partial responses occurred in three dose-escalation patients, of whom one had hepatocellular carcinoma and two had cutaneous melanoma. The paper covers the monotherapy dose-escalation part of the phase I ivuxolimab trial, which included N ≈ 50 patients. A male proportion of 82.7% and a mean age of roughly 58 years, ranging from 23 to 79, were recorded for the dose-escalation cohort. The point of sequencing TCRbeta in the periphery was to test whether ivuxolimab changed TCR sequence diversity and drove clonal T-cell expansion. Among the 52 dose-escalation patients, around 20 had hepatocellular carcinoma, 15 melanoma, 9 renal cell carcinoma and 9 head and neck cancer. Prior anti-PD-1, anti-PD-L1 or anti-CTLA-4 therapy was permitted, and 30% to 45% of dose-escalation patients had received checkpoint inhibitors. Intravenous ivuxolimab was administered to patients every 2 weeks at six dose levels: 0.01, 0.1, 0.3, 1.5, 3 and 10 mg/kg. Overall study outcomes, separate from this receptor: Low levels of normalized T-cell clonal expansion were also seen in some patients who did not respond. After ivuxolimab, expanded clones were on average more numerous among CD8+ T cells than among CD4+ T cells. Clonal expansion of both CD4+ and CD8+ blood T cells was observed from baseline to week 6 at doses 0.1 to 3.0 mg/kg. In the 0.1-3.0 mg/kg groups, partial responders had among the lowest normalized peripheral clonal expansion, particularly in CD8+ T cells. Which antigens the clonally expanded peripheral T cells were specific for was not determined.

The CDR3 contains 17 residues, cysteine and phenylalanine counted. Of all the DNA, just the CDR3 is kept, 51 bases in frame from base 1. The germline V gene encodes CDR1 SNHLY and CDR2 FYNNEI. Trimming leaves V shorter by 3 bases and J shorter by 5 bases, with the junction holding 10 bases beyond the gene matches. To sequence the TCRbeta CDR3 region, genomic DNA was isolated from the sorted cells. The immunoSEQ Assay was used for sequencing of TCRbeta CDR3 regions. TCRdb obtained this table from immuneACCESS and retained in-frame rearrangements with V and J assigned. These tables miss some clones; where compared with another copy, unresolved V genes account for less than half of the shortfall, and the remainder is unexplained. For this sample there are tens of thousands of clones; roughly 84% appear just once. Roughly a quarter of the sample rests with the top ten.

This TCR was recovered from an adult with an advanced solid tumor such as melanoma, head and neck, liver or kidney cancer. The chain was built from TRBV2 and TRBJ2-2, with 9 junctional bases fitting TRBD1. The material was CD4+ or CD8+ T cells sorted from blood, obtained in a trial of the OX40 agonist ivuxolimab. The CDR3 has the sequence CASSDGRDRVRTGELFF. The nucleotides are TGTGCCAGCAGTGATGGTCGGGACAGGGTACGGACCGGGGAGCTGTTTTTT.